Sequencing of this T cell receptor beta chain was carried out in a study of beta chain features in type 1 diabetes. Populations isolated by sorting all had purity greater than 95%. Germline assignment: CDR1 SGHTA and CDR2 FQGNSA. This CDR3 comprises 15 residues. Germline trimming cut 3 bases from V and 4 bases from J; bases unmatched to any gene: 5. TCRB transcripts that were expressed got sequenced, as all of the isolated RNA had been reverse transcribed. Measured with immunoSEQ multiplex PCR; TCRdb has only the in-frame clones, and not every one. The sample lists hundreds of thousands of clones, around 30% occurring once.

The chain couples TRBV7-2 to TRBJ2-3; 9 bases agree with TRBD2. This sequence originates from a young man in good health. What was sequenced was naive CD4+ T cells from blood. The chain's CDR3 is CASSFLAGVPDTQYF. The CDR3 DNA reads TGTGCCAGCAGCTTCTTAGCGGGAGTCCCAGATACGCAGTATTTT.